Included here is one T cell receptor beta chain sequence, with context. This clonotype was counted only a few times. Its cognate antigen has yet to be identified. Base qualities were left out, and no much larger clone turns up one base away. This sample was taken from a study of glioma-infiltrating T cells (dated by TCRdb to between 2015 and 2016). Looking at the study overall: The study sequenced TCR alpha- and beta-chain repertoires from glioma tissue, from non-neoplastic brain tissue and from matched peripheral blood mononuclear cells. Each tissue-infiltrating repertoire was compared with the same patient's peripheral blood repertoire to measure divergence between tissue and blood T-cell populations. The paired cohort comprised three low-grade glioma patients, 7 or 8 primary glioblastoma patients and three non-glioma patients contributing non-neoplastic brain tissue. Points the paper makes about the study in general: In non-neoplastic patients, VJ-independent divergence between tissue and blood fell below expectation, whereas in all gliomas, and especially in low-grade gliomas, the divergence rose above expectation. Only a very small number of CDR3 sequences turned up in both tissue and blood, a result put down to high CDR3 diversity combined with limited sampling. The group comparisons were based on small numbers of patients: three non-neoplastic, three low-grade glioma and roughly eight glioblastoma patients.

TCR alpha and beta CDR3 regions were amplified with the iRepertoire nested amplicon-rescue multiplex PCR (arm-PCR) platform from RNA. The input for one-step reverse transcription and amplification was about 100-450 ng of either tissue mRNA or PBMC total RNA. Following bead purification, Illumina adapters were added through a secondary multiplex PCR, and the libraries were then gel-purified between 200 and 400 bp. Internal 6-nucleotide barcodes were carried by the libraries and were used for demultiplexing. Sequencing of libraries was performed on an Illumina MiSeq with 2x220 or 2x250 nucleotide paired-end reads. The authors' analysis ran thus. FLASH 1.2.11 was used to merge paired reads, and BWA-MEM then aligned the reads to the GRCh37 human genome before TRA and TRB reads were extracted. An IMGT-derived reference of cassette sequences and CDR3 motifs, with pseudogenes included, was used for V and J assignment. Reads were translated in three frames, and productive CDR3s were defined by a C…FGXG motif without stop codons. Clonotypes were defined as unique combinations of V-J cassette pair and CDR3 amino acid sequence. Reads were filtered by Hamming distance, with the threshold set by the sequence error rate of each sample in mapped regions. The public sequencing data were trimmed at Q25 with fastp and processed into clonotypes with MiXCR by TCRdb, which kept only in-frame beta chains. Identical CDR3 proteins give one entry, which carries the most common genes and DNA. These V and J calls originate from TCRdb's pipeline instead of the authors' own analysis. The sample profile shows 100,000 to 150,000 distinct CDR3 sequences; more than 20% of them were found once. The ten largest clones represent about 16% of the sample.

The sequenced sample consisted of glioma tissue, nonneoplastic brain tissue, or PBMCs (not recorded which). This clonotype was sampled from a human donor with low-grade glioma or glioblastoma, undergoing nonglioma brain surgery, or in good health (not recorded which).

The DNA sequence reads TGCGCCAGCAGCTTGGCCGGGCGGACTTCAAGCGGGGAAGCTTTCTTT. It is translated as CASSLAGRTSSGEAFF. The sequence links TRBV5-1 to TRBJ1-1; no D gene is confidently identified. Relative to germline, V is 0 bases shorter and J is 8 bases shorter, with 20 bases between their ends. CDR1 SGHRS and CDR2 YFSETQ were looked up in the germline V gene. The CDR3 numbers 16 residues from cysteine through phenylalanine. CDR3 DNA only is kept here, 48 bases in frame from base 1.